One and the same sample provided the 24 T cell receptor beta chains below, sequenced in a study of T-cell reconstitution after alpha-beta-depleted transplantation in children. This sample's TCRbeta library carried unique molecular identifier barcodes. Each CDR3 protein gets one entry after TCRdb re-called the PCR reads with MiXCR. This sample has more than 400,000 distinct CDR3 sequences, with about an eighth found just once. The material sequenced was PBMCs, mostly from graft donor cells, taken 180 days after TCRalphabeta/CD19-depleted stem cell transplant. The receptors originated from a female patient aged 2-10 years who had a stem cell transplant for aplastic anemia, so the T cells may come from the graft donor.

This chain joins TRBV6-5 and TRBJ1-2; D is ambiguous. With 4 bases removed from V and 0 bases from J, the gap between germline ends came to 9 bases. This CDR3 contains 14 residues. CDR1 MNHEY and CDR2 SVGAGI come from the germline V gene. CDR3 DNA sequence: TGTGCCAGCAGTTCGAGACACCCTAACTATGGCTACACCTTC. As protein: CASSSRHPNYGYTF.

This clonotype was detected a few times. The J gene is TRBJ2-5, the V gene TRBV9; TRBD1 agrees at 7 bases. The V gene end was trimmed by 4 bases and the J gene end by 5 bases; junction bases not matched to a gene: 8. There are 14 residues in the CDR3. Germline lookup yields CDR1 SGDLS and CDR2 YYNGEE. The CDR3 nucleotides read TGTGCCAGCAGCTCCCCGGACAGGTCTGAGACCCAGTACTTC. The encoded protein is CASSSPDRSETQYF.

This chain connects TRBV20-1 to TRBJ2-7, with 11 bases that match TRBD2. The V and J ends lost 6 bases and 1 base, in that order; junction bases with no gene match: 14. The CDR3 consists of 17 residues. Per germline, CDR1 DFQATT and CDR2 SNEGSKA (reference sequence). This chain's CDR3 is CSASGTSGLRASYEQYF. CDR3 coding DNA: TGCAGTGCCTCCGGGACTAGCGGCTTGCGGGCATCCTACGAGCAGTACTTC.

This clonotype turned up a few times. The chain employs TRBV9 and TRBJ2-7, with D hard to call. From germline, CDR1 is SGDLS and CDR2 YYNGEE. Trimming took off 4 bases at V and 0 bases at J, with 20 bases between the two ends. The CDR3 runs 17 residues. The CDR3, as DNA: TGTGCCAGCAGCCCCCTTGGGGTGAGAGATAGCTCCTACGAGCAGTACTTC. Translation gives CASSPLGVRDSSYEQYF. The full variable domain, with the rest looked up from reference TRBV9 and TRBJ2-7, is DSGVTQTPKHLITATGQRVTLRCSPRSGDLSVYWYQQSLDQGLQFLIQYYNGEERAKGNILERFSAQQFPDLHSELNLSSLELGDSALYFCASSPLGVRDSSYEQYFGPGTRLTVT.

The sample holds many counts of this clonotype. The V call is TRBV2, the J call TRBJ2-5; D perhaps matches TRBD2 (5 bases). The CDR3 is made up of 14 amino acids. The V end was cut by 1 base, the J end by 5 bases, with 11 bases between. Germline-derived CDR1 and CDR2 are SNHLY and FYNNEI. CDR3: CASSEVLARETQYF. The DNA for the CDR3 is TGTGCCAGCAGTGAAGTGCTAGCCAGGGAGACCCAGTACTTC.

The CDR3 sequence: CASSGRTASTDTQYF. CDR3 DNA: TGTGCCAGCAGCGGCCGGACGGCCTCCACAGATACGCAGTATTTT. J is TRBJ2-3 and V is TRBV5-8; D is undetermined. The CDR3 contains 15 residues. V shed 4 bases and J shed 2 bases, with 14 bases lying between them. Germline V gene sequence: CDR1 SGHTS, CDR2 YDEGEE.

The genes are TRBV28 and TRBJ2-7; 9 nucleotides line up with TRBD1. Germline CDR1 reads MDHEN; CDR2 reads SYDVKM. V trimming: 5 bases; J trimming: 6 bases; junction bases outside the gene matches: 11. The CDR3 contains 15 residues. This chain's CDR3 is CASSSPGTGSPEQYF. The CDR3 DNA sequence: TGTGCCAGCAGTAGTCCCGGGACAGGGTCGCCCGAGCAGTACTTC.

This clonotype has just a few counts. The DNA of the CDR3 is TGCGCCAGCAAGGCCATCAGCTCCTATAATTCACCCCTCCACTTT. Its translation: CASKAISSYNSPLHF. This chain links TRBV5-1 with TRBJ1-6; D not certain. The CDR3 contains 15 residues. The ends were cut back, 6 bases at V and 0 bases at J, with 10 bases in the middle. Germline V CDR1 and CDR2: SGHRS, YFSETQ.

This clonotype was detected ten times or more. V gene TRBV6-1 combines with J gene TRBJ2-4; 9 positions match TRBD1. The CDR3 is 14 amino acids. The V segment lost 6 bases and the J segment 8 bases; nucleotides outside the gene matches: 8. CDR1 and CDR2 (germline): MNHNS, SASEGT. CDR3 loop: CASSEQGARDIQYF. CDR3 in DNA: TGTGCCAGCAGCGAACAGGGGGCGAGGGACATTCAGTACTTC.

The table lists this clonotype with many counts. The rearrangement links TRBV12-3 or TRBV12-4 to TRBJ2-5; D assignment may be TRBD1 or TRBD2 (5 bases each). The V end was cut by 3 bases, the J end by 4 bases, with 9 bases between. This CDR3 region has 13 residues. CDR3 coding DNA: TGTGCCAGCAGTTTTGCAGGGAGAGAGACCCAGTACTTC. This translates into CASSFAGRETQYF.

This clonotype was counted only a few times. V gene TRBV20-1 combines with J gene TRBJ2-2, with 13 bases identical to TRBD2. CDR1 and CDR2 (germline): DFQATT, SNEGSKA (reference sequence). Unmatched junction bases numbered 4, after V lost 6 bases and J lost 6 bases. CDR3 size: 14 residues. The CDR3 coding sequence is TGCAGTGCAGGACTAGCGGGAGACGCCGGGGAGCTGTTTTTT. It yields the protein CSAGLAGDAGELFF.

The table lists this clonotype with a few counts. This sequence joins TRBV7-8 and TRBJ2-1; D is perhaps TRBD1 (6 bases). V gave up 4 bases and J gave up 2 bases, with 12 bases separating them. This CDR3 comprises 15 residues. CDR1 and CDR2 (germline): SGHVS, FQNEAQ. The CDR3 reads CASSSRGDPYNEQFF. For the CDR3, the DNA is TGTGCCAGCAGCTCCAGGGGCGACCCCTACAATGAGCAGTTCTTC.

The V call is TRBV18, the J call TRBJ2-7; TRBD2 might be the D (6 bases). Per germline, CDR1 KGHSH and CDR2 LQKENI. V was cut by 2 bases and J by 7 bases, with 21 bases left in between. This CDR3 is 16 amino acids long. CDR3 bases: TGTGCCAGCTCACCAGCCGGGACTTATCCTTTGGGGGAGCAGTACGTC. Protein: CASSPAGTYPLGEQYV.

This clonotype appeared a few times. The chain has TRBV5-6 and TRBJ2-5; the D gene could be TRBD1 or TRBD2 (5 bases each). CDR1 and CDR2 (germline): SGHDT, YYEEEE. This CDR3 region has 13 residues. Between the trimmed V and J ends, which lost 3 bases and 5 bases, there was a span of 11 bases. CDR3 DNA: TGTGCCAGCAGCTCCCCGGGGCTTGAGACCCAGTACTTC. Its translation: CASSSPGLETQYF. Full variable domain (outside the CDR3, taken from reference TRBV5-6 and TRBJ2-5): DAGVTQSPTHLIKTRGQQVTLRCSPKSGHDTVSWYQQALGQGPQFIFQYYEEEERQRGNFPDRFSGHQFPNYSSELNVNALLLGDSALYLCASSSPGLETQYFGPGTRLLVL.

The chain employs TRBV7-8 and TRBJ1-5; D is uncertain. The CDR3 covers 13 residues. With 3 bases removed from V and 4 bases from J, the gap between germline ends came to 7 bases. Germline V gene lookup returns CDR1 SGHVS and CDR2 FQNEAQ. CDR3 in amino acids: CASSFVRNQPQHF. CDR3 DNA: TGTGCCAGCAGCTTCGTCCGTAATCAGCCCCAGCATTTT.

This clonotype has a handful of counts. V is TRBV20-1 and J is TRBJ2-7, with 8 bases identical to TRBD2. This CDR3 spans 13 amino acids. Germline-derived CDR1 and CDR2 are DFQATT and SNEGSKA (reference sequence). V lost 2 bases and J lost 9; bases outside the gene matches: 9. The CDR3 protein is CSARLTSGLGQYF. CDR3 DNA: TGCAGTGCTAGACTTACTAGCGGTCTTGGGCAGTACTTC.

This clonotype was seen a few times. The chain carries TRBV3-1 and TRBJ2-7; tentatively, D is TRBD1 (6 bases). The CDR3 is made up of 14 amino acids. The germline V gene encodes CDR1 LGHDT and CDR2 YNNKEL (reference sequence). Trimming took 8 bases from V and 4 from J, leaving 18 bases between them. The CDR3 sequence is CASGDTIIPYEQYV. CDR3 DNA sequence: TGTGCCAGCGGGGACACCATAATCCCTTACGAGCAGTACGTC.

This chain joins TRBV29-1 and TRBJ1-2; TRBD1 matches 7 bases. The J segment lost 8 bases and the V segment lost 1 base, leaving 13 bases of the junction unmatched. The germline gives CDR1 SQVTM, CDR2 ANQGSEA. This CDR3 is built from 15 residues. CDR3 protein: CSVEGPQGGAKGYTF. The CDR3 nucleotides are TGCAGCGTTGAAGGACCCCAGGGGGGGGCAAAAGGCTACACCTTC.

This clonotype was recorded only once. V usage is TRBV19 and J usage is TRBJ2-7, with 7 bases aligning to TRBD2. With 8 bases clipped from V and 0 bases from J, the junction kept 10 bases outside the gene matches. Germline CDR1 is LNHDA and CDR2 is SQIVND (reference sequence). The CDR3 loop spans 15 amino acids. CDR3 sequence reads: CASARERGSSYEQYF. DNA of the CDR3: TGTGCCAGTGCAAGGGAGCGGGGCAGCTCCTACGAGCAGTACTTC.

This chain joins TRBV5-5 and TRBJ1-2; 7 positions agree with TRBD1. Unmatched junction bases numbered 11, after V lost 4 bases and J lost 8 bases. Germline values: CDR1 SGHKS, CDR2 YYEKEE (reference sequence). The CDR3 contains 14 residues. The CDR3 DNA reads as TGTGCCAGCAGCCCCAGGGGGGGGCTGTCAGGCTACACCTTC. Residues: CASSPRGGLSGYTF.

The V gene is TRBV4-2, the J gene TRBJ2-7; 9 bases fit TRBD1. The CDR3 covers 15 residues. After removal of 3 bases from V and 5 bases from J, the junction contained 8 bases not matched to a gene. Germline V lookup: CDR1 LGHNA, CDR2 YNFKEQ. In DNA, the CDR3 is TGTGCCAGCAGCCAGAACAGGGGGCTCTTGAACGAGCAGTACTTC. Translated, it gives CASSQNRGLLNEQYF.

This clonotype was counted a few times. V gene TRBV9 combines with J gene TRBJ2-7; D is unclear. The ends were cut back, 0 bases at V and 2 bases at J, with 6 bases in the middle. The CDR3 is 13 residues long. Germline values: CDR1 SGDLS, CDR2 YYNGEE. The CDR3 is CASSVGNTYEQYF. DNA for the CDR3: TGTGCCAGCAGCGTAGGCAATACCTACGAGCAGTACTTC.

The DNA of the CDR3 is TGCGCCAGCAGCCATGAACTAGGACAGGGCGGTCAGCCCCAGCATTTT. This sequence encodes CASSHELGQGGQPQHF. The rearrangement joins TRBV4-1 to TRBJ1-5; 8 nucleotides line up with TRBD1. The CDR3 spans 16 residues. V dropped 3 bases and J dropped 6; count of bases not matched to a gene: 10. Germline V gene sequence: CDR1 MGHRA, CDR2 YSYEKL.

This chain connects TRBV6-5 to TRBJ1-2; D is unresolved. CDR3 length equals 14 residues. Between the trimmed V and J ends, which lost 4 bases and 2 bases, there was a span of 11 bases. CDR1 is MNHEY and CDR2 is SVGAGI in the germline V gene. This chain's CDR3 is CASSSGIQNYGYTF. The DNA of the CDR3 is TGTGCCAGCAGTTCCGGGATCCAGAACTATGGCTACACCTTC.